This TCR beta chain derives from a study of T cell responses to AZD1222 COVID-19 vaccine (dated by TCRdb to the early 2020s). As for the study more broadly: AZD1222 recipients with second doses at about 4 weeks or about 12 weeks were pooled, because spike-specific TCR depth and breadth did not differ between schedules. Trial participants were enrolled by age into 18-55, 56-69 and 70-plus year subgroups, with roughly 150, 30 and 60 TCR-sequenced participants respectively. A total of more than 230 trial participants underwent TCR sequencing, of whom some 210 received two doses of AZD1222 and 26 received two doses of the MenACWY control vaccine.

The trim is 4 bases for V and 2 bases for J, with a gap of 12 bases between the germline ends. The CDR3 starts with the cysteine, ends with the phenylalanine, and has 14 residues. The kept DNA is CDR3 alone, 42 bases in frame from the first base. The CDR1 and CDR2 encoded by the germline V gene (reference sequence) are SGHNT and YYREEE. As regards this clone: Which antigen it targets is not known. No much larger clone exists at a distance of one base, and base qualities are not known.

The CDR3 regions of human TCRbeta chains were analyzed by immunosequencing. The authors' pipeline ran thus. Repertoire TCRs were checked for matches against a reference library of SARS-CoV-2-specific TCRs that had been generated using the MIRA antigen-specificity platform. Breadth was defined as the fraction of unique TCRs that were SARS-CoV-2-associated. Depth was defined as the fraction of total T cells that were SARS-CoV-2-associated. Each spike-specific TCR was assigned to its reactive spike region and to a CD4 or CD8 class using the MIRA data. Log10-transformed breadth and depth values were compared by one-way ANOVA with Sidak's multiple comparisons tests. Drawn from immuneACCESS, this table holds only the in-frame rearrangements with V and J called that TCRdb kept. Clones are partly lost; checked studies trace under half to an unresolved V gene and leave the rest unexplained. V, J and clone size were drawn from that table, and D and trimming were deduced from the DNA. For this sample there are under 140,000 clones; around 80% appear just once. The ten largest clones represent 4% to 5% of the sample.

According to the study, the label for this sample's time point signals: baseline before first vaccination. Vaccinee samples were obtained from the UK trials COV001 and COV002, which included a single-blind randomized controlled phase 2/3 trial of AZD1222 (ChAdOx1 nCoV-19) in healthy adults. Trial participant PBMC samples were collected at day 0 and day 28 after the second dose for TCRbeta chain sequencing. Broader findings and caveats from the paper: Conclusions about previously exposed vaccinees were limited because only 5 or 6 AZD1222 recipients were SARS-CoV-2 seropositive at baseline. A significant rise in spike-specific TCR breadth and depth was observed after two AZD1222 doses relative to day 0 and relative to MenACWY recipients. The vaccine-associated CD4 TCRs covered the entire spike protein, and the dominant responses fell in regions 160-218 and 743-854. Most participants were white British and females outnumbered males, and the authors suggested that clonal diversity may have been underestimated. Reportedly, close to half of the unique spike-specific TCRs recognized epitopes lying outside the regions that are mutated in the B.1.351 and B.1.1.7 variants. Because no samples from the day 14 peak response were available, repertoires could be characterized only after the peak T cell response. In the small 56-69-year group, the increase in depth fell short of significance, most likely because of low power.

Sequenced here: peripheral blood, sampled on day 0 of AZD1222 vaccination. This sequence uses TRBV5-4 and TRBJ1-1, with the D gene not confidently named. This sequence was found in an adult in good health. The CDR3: CASSRDAQNTEAFF. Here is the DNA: TGTGCCAGCAGCCGCGATGCGCAAAACACTGAAGCTTTCTTT.